Below, 10 T cell receptor beta chains from the same sample are listed, as sequenced in a study of control samples from healthy donors and cancer patients. Sequencing was performed with immunoSEQ multiplex PCR; in TCRdb, only in-frame clones are kept and a portion is missing. The sample consists of about 94,000 clones, roughly nine tenths of them appearing once. What was sequenced was blood. These receptors were obtained from a woman between 18 and 30 years old in good health.

The sample holds a few counts of this clone. V and J are TRBV11-2 and TRBJ1-2; weak D call: TRBD1 (5 bases). CDR1 is SGHAT and CDR2 is FQNNGV in the germline V gene. The CDR3 spans 12 residues. The V gene lost 6 bases and the J gene lost 4 bases, with 9 bases spanning the gap. CDR3 sequence (DNA): TGTGCCAGCAGTCCAGACAGCTATGGCTACACCTTC. Translating gives CASSPDSYGYTF.

This sequence joins TRBV6-5 and TRBJ1-1; 7 nucleotides line up with TRBD1. This CDR3 region has 13 residues. The germline V gene has CDR1 MNHEY and CDR2 SVGAGI. Trimming took 7 bases from V and 1 from J; bases not matched to a gene: 3. Here the CDR3 reads CASTEGANTEAFF. The CDR3 coding sequence is TGTGCCAGCACGGAGGGGGCGAACACTGAAGCTTTCTTT.

The chain carries TRBV4-1 and TRBJ1-3; D is unresolved. The V gene's germline CDR1 is MGHRA and CDR2 YSYEKL. Trimming shortened V by 4 bases and J by 0 bases, and 13 bases separated the two germline ends. The CDR3 covers 16 residues. CDR3 coding DNA: TGCGCCAGCAGCCTCAATACGGGGTTCTCTGGAAACACCATATATTTT. Amino acid sequence: CASSLNTGFSGNTIYF.

V and J are TRBV3-1 (or the pseudogene TRBV3-2) and TRBJ2-3; no clear D gene. The CDR3 is 11 residues long. Germline values: CDR1 LGHDT, CDR2 YNNKEL (reference sequence). Between the trimmed V and J ends, which lost 5 bases and 2 bases, there was a span of 2 bases. CDR3 region: CASSYTDTQYF. The CDR3, as DNA: TGTGCCAGCAGCTACACAGATACGCAGTATTTT.

The CDR3 here is CASSQWGTPSYEQYF. The DNA of the CDR3 is TGTGCCAGCAGCCAATGGGGGACTCCATCCTACGAGCAGTACTTC. The chain carries TRBV3-1 (or the pseudogene TRBV3-2) and TRBJ2-7; D is perhaps TRBD2 (6 bases). Germline CDR1 is LGHDT and CDR2 is YNNKEL (reference sequence). This CDR3 contains 15 residues. V lost 2 bases, J lost 1 base, and 12 bases lay in between.

This clone was seen a few times. Here the CDR3 reads CASSRDTTNEKLFF. The CDR3 bases are TGCGCCAGCAGCCGGGACACAACTAATGAAAAACTGTTTTTT. The chain recombines TRBV5-1 with TRBJ1-4, with D possibly TRBD1 on 6 matching bases. Trimming pared 4 bases from V and 0 bases from J, leaving 7 bases between. Germline assignment: CDR1 SGHRS and CDR2 YFSETQ. This CDR3 has 14 residues.

The chain links TRBV28 to TRBJ1-2; TRBD1 is a possible D gene (5 bases). This CDR3 region has 12 residues. The V end lost 7 bases, the J end lost 8 bases, and 14 bases lay between the germline ends. Germline-derived CDR1 and CDR2 are MDHEN and SYDVKM. CDR3 nucleotides: TGTGCCAGCATGAGGGGAGCTCGGGGCTACACCTTC. Residues: CASMRGARGYTF.

The CDR3 DNA sequence: TGCGCCAGCAGCCAGCTCGGGATCGGCGGGAATCAGCCCCAGCATTTT. Translated, it gives CASSQLGIGGNQPQHF. The genes are TRBV4-1 and TRBJ1-5, with no clear D. CDR1 and CDR2 from the germline V gene are MGHRA and YSYEKL. The CDR3 totals 16 residues. Trimming shortened V by 3 bases and J by 4 bases, and 16 bases separated the two germline ends.

The chain joins TRBV7-3 to TRBJ2-2; D unclear. CDR3 length: 16 amino acids. Looked up from germline, CDR1 is SGHTA and CDR2 is FQGTGA. V was pared by 0 bases and J by 6 bases, with 14 bases between. CDR3 nucleotide sequence: TGTGCCAGCAGCTTAACAGAGGTGGACGTGGCCGGGGAGCTGTTTTTT. Protein: CASSLTEVDVAGELFF.

This chain links TRBV27 with TRBJ1-2, with D unclear. The germline V gene has CDR1 MNHEY and CDR2 SMNVEV (reference sequence). This CDR3 comprises 14 residues. Trimming removed 3 bases at V and 1 base at J, with 9 bases between. The CDR3 sequence is CASSLLGGNYGYTF. DNA of the CDR3: TGTGCCAGCAGTTTGCTCGGCGGTAACTATGGCTACACCTTC.